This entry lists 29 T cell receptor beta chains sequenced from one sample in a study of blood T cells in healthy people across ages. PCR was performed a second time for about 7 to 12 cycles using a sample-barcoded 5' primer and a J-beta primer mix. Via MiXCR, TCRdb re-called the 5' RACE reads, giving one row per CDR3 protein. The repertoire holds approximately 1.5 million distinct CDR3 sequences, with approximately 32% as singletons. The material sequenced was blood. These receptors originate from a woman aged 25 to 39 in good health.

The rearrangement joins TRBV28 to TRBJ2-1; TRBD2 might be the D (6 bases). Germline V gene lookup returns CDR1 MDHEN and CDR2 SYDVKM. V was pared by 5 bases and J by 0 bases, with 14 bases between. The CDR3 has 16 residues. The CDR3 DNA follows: TGTGCCAGCAGTCTCCGGACTACCTACTCCTACAATGAGCAGTTCTTC. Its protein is CASSLRTTYSYNEQFF.

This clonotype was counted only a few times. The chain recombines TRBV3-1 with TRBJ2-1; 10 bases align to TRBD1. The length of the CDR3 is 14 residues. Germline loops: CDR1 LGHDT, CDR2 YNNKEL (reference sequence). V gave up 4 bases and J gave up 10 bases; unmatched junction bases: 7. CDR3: CASSPGQGVREQFF. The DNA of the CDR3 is TGTGCCAGCAGCCCTGGACAGGGGGTCAGGGAGCAGTTCTTC.

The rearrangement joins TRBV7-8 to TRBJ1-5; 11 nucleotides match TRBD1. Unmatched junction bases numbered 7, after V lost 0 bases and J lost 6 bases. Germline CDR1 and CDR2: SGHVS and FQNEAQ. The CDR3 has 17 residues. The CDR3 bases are TGTGCCAGCAGCTTAGCCGGGACAGGGGGAGTCGGTCAGCCCCAGCATTTT. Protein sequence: CASSLAGTGGVGQPQHF.

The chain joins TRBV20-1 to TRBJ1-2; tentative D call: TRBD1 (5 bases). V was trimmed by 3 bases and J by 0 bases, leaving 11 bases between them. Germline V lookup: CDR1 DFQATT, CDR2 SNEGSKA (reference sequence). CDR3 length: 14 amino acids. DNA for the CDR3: TGCAGTGCTAGCCAGGGAACCGCTAACTATGGCTACACCTTC. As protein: CSASQGTANYGYTF.

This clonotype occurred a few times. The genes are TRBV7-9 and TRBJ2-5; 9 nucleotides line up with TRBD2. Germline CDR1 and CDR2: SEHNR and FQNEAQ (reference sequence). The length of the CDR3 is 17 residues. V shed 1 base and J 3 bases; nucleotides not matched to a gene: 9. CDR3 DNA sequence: TGTGCCAGCAGCTTAGAAACTGTCGCGGGAGGGAAAGAGACCCAGTACTTC. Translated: CASSLETVAGGKETQYF.

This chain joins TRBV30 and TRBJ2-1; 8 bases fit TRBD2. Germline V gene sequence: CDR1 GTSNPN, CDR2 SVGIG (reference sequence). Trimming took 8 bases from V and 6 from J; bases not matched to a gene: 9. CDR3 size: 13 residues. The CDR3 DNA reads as TGTGCCGGGGGTCGGGGGGGAGGCAATGAGCAGTTCTTC. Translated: CAGGRGGGNEQFF.

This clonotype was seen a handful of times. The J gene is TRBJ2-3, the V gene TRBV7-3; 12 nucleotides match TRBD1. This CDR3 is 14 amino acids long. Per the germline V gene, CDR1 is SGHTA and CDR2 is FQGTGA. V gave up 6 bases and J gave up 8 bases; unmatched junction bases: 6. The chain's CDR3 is CASRAGQGAGTQYF. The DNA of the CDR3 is TGTGCCAGCAGAGCGGGACAGGGGGCGGGTACGCAGTATTTT.

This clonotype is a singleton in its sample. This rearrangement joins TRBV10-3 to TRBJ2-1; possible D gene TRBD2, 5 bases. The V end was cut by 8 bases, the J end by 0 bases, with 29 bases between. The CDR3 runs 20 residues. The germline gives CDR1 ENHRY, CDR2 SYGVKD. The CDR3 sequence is CAIVPGSHYAVLRSYNEQFF. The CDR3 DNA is TGTGCCATCGTCCCTGGGAGCCACTATGCCGTCTTGCGCTCCTACAATGAGCAGTTCTTC.

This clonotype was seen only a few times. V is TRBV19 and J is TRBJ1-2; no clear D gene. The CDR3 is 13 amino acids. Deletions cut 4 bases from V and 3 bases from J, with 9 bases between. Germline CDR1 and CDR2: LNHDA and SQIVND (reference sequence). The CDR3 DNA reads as TGTGCCAGTAGTACGGGATTCCACTATGGCTACACCTTC. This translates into CASSTGFHYGYTF. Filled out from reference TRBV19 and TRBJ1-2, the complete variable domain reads DGGITQSPKYLFRKEGQNVTLSCEQNLNHDAMYWYRQDPGQGLRLIYYSQIVNDFQKGDIAEGYSVSREKKESFPLTVTSAQKNPTAFYLCASSTGFHYGYTFGSGTRLTVV.

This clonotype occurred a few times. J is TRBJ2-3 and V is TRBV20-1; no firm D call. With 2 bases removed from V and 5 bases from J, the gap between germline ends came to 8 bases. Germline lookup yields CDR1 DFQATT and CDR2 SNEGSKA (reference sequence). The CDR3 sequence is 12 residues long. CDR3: CSARLRGDTQYF. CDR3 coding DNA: TGCAGTGCTAGACTGCGCGGAGATACGCAGTATTTT.

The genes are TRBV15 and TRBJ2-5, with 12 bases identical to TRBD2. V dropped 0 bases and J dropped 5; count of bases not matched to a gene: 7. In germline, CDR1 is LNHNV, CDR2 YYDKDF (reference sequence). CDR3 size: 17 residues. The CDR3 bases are TGTGCCACCAGCAGAGATGGGCTAGCGGGGGGGCGTGAGACCCAGTACTTC. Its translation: CATSRDGLAGGRETQYF.

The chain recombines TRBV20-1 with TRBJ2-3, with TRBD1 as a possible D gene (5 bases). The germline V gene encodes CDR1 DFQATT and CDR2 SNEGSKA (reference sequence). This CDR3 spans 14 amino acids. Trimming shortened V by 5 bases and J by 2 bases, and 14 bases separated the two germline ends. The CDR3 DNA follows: TGCAGTGCTCCCAGGGCCGGTGTCACAGATACGCAGTATTTT. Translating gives CSAPRAGVTDTQYF.

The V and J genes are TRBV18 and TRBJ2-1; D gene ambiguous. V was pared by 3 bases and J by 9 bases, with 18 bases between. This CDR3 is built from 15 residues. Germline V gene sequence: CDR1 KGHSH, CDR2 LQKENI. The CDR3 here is CASSPPDHDWAEQFF. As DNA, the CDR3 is TGTGCCAGCTCACCCCCGGACCATGACTGGGCTGAGCAGTTCTTC.

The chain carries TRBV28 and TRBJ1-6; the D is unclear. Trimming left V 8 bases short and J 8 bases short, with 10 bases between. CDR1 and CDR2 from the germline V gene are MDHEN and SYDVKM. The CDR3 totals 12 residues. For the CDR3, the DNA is TGTGCCAGCGGGGTCAATTATTCACCCCTCCACTTT. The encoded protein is CASGVNYSPLHF.

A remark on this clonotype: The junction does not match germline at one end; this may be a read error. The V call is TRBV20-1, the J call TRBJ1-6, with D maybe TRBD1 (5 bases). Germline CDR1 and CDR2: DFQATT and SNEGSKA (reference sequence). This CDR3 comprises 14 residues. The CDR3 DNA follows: TGCAGTGCTAGAGCTGACAGCGGGGATTCACCCCCCCACTTT. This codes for CSARADSGDSPPHF.

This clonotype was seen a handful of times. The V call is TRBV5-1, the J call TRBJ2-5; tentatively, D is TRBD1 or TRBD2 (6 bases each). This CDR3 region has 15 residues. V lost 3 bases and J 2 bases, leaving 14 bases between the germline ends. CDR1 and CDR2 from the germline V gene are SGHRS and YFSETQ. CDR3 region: CASSSAGQKQETQYF. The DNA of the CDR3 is TGCGCCAGCAGCTCGGCGGGACAAAAACAAGAGACCCAGTACTTC.

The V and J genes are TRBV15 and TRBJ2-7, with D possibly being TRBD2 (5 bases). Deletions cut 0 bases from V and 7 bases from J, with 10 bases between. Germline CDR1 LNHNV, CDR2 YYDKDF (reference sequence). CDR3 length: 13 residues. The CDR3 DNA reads TGTGCCACCAGCAGAGAGGAGGCGAGGGAGCAGTACTTC. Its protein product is CATSREEAREQYF.

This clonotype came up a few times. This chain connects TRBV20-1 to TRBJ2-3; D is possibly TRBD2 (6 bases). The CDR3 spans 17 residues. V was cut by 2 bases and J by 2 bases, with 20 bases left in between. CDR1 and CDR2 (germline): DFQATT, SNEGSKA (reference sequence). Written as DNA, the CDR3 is TGCAGTGCTAGACGCCCCGGGTTAGCGGACCACACAGATACGCAGTATTTT. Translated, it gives CSARRPGLADHTDTQYF.

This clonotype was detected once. The CDR3 region is CASSWEGLGDYEQYF. Here the CDR3 DNA reads TGTGCCAGCAGTTGGGAGGGGCTGGGGGATTACGAGCAGTACTTC. V and J are TRBV28 and TRBJ2-7; 7 bases map to TRBD2. Trimming at V came to 4 bases and at J to 4 bases, leaving 10 bases not matched to a gene. This CDR3 spans 15 amino acids. Germline V gene sequence: CDR1 MDHEN, CDR2 SYDVKM. Complete variable domain (other parts from reference TRBV28 and TRBJ2-7): DVKVTQSSRYLVKRTGEKVFLECVQDMDHENMFWYRQDPGLGLRLIYFSYDVKMKEKGDIPEGYSVSREKKERFSLILESASTNQTSMYLCASSWEGLGDYEQYFGPGTRLTVT.

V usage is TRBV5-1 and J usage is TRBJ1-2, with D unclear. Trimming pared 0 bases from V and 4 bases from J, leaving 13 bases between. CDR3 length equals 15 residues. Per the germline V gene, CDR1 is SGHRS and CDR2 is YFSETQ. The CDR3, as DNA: TGCGCCAGCAGCTTGGCCGACCAGCCTCTCTATGGCTACACCTTC. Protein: CASSLADQPLYGYTF.

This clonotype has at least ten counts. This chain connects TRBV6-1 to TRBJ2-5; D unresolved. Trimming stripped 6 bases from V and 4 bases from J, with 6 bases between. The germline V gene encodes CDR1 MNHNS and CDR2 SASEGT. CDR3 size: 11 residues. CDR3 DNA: TGTGCCAGCAGGGAGATAGAGACCCAGTACTTC. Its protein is CASREIETQYF.

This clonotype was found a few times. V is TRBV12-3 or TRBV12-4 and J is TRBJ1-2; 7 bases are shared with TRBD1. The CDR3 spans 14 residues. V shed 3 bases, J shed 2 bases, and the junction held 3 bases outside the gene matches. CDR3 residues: CASSFEQGNYGYTF. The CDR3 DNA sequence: TGTGCCAGCAGTTTTGAACAGGGGAACTATGGCTACACCTTC.

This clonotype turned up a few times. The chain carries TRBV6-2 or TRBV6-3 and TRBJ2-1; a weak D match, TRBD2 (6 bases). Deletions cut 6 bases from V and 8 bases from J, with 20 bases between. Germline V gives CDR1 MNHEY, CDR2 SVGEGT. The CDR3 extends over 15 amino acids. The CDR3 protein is CASRGGGGGKHEQFF. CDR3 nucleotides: TGTGCCAGCAGGGGAGGTGGAGGAGGGAAACATGAGCAGTTCTTC.

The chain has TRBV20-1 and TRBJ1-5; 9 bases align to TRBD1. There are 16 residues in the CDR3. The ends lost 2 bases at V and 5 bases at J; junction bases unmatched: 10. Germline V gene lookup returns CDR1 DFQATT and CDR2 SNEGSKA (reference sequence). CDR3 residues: CSARFGQGITDQPQHF. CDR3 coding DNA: TGCAGTGCTAGATTCGGACAGGGGATCACCGATCAGCCCCAGCATTTT.

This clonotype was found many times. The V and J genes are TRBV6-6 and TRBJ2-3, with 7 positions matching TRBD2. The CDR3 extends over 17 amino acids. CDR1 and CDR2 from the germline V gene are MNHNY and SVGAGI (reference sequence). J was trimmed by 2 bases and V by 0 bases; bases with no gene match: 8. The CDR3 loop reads CASSYSGGEGHTDTQYF. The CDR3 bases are TGTGCCAGCAGTTACTCTGGGGGGGAGGGTCACACAGATACGCAGTATTTT.

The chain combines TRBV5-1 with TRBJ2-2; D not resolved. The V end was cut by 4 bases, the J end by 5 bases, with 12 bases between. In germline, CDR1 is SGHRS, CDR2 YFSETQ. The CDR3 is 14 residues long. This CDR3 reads CASSGWMETGELFF. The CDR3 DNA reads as TGCGCCAGCAGCGGCTGGATGGAAACCGGGGAGCTGTTTTTT.

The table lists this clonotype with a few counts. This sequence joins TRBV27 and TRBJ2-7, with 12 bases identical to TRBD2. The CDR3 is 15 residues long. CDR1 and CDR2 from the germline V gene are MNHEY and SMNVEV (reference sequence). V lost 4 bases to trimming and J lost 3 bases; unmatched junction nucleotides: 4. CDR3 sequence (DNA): TGTGCCAGCAGTTCCCAGACTAGCGGGAGCTACGAGCAGTACTTC. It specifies CASSSQTSGSYEQYF.

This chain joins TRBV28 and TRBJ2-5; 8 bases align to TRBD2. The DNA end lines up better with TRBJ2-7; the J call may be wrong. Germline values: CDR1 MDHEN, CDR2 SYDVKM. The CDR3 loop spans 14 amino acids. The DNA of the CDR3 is TGTGCCAGCAGTTCCCCCGGGACTAGGAGCGAGCAGTACTTC. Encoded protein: CASSSPGTRSEQYF.

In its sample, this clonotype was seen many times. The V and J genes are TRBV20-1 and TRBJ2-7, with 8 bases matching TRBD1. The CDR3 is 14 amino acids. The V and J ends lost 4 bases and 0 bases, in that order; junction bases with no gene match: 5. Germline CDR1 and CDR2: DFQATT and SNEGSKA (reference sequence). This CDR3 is CSATGQGGSYEQYF. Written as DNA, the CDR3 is TGCAGTGCTACAGGACAGGGAGGCTCCTACGAGCAGTACTTC.